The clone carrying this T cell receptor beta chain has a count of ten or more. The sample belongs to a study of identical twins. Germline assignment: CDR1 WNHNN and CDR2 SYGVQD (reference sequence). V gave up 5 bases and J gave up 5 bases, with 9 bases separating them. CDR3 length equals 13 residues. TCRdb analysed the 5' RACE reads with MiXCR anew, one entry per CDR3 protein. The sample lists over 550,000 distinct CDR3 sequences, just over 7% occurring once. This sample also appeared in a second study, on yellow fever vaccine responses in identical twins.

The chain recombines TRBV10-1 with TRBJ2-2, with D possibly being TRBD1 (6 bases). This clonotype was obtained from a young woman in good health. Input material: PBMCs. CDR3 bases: TGCGCCAGCAGTATAGGGGGAACCGGGGAGCTGTTTTTT. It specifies CASSIGGTGELFF.